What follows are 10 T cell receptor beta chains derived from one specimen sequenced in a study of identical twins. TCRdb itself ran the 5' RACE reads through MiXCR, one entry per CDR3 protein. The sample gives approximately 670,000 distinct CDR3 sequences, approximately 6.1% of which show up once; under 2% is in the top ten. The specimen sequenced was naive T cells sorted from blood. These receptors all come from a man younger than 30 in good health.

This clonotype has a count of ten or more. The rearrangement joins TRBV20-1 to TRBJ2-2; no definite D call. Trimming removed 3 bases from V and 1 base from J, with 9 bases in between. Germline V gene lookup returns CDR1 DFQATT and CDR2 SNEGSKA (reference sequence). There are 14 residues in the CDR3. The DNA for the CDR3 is TGCAGTGCTAGCAGCGTTCTGAACACCGGGGAGCTGTTTTTT. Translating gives CSASSVLNTGELFF.

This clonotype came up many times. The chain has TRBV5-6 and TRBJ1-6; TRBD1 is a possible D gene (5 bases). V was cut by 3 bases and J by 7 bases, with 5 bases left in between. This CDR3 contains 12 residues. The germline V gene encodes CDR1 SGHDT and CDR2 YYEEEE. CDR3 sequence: CASSWGNSPLHF. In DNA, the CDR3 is TGTGCCAGCAGCTGGGGGAATTCACCCCTCCACTTT.

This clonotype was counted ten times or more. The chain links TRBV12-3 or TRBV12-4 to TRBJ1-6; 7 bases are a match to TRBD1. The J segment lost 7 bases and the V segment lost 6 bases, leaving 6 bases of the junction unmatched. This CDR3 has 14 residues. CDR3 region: CASSPQGENSPLHF. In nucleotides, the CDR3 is TGTGCCAGCAGCCCGCAGGGGGAGAATTCACCCCTCCACTTT.

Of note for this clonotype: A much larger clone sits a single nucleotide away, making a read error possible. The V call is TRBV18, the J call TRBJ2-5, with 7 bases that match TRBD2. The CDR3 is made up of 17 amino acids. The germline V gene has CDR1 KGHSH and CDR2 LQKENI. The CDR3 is CASSPKGTKESQETQHF. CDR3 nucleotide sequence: TGTGCCAGCTCACCAAAGGGGACTAAAGAATCCCAAGAGACCCAGCACTTC.

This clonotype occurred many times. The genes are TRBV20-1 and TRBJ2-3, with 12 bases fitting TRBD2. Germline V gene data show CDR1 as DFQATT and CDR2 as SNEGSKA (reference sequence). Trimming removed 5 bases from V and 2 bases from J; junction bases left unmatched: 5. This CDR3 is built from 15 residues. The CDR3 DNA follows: TGCAGTGCTGCGACTAGCGGGAGCTACACAGATACGCAGTATTTT. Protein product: CSAATSGSYTDTQYF.

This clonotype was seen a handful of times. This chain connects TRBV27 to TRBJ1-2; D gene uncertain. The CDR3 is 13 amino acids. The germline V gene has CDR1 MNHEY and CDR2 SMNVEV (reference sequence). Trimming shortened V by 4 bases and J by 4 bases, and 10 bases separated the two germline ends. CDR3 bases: TGTGCCAGCAGTTACGAAGGGTTCTATGGCTACACCTTC. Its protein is CASSYEGFYGYTF.

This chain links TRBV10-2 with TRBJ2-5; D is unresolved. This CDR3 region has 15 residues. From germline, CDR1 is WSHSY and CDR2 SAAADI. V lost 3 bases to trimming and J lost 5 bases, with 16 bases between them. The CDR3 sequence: CASSDYDMGSETQYF. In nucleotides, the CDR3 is TGCGCCAGCAGTGACTATGACATGGGGTCGGAGACCCAGTACTTC.

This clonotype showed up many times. The DNA for the CDR3 is TGCAGTGCTAGCGAACTAGCGGGGGCCACAGATACGCAGTATTTT. Encoded protein: CSASELAGATDTQYF. V usage is TRBV20-1 and J usage is TRBJ2-3; TRBD2 matches 11 bases. The V gene's germline CDR1 is DFQATT and CDR2 SNEGSKA (reference sequence). This CDR3 region has 15 residues. V gave up 3 bases and J gave up 2 bases; unmatched junction bases: 4.

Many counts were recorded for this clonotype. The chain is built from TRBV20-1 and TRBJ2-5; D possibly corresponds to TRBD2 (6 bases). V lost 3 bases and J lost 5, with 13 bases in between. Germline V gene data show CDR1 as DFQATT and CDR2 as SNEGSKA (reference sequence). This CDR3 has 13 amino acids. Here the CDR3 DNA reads TGCAGTGCTAGTCCGGGAGTCGATGAGACCCAGTACTTC. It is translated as CSASPGVDETQYF.

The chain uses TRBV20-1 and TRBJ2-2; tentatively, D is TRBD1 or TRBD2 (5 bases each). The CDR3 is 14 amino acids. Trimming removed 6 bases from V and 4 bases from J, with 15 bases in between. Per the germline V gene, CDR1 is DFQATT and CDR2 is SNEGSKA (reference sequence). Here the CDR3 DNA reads TGCAGTGCGAGGAAGGGACGACTCACCGGGGAGCTGTTTTTT. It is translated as CSARKGRLTGELFF.